The 13 T cell receptor beta chains listed next were all sequenced from one sample in a study of cytomegalovirus exposure and HLA in healthy donors. A multiplex PCR was run with 60 Vbeta primers and 13 Jbeta primers. Clones were sequenced by immunoSEQ multiplex PCR, and TCRdb holds only the in-frame ones, with some missing. The sample lists around 190,000 clones, over 75% occurring once. Sequencing used PBMCs. These receptors all come from a woman aged 50 to 65 in good health and CMV-seronegative.

To note about this clone: Additional DNA sequences in this sample encode the identical CDR3. The CDR3 is CSVVVSWGGEQFF. The CDR3 DNA is TGCAGCGTTGTCGTCAGCTGGGGGGGTGAGCAGTTCTTC. The chain links TRBV29-1 to TRBJ2-1; the match to TRBD2 covers 7 bases. With V trimmed by 4 bases and J by 9 bases, 9 bases remained unmatched. From germline, CDR1 is SQVTM and CDR2 ANQGSEA. The CDR3 has 13 amino acids.

The V and J genes are TRBV2 and TRBJ2-7; the D gene is possibly TRBD1 (6 bases). The germline V gene has CDR1 SNHLY and CDR2 FYNNEI. The CDR3 runs to 15 residues. Trimming pared 5 bases from V and 1 base from J, leaving 15 bases between. The CDR3 sequence is CASSPRVRGSYEQYF. For the CDR3, the DNA is TGTGCCAGCAGTCCGCGGGTCAGGGGATCCTACGAGCAGTACTTC.

V and J are TRBV7-9 and TRBJ2-5; 15 nucleotides align to TRBD2. The CDR3 has 17 residues. Looked up from germline, CDR1 is SEHNR and CDR2 is FQNEAQ (reference sequence). V trimming: 4 bases; J trimming: 4 bases; junction bases outside the gene matches: 7. CDR3 residues: CASSWGLAGGVGETQYF. In nucleotides, the CDR3 is TGTGCCAGCAGCTGGGGACTAGCGGGAGGAGTAGGAGAGACCCAGTACTTC.

CDR3 nucleotides: TGCGCCAGCAGACCGACAGCCGGGGAGCTGTTTTTT. Translated: CASRPTAGELFF. The chain carries TRBV4-1 and TRBJ2-2; D possibly corresponds to TRBD1 (5 bases). V dropped 6 bases and J dropped 6 bases, with 8 bases sitting between them. Germline V lookup: CDR1 MGHRA, CDR2 YSYEKL. The CDR3 sequence is 12 residues long.

This clone occurred once. Sequence at one end of the junction differs from germline and may be a read error. The chain is built from TRBV7-7 and TRBJ1-1; D is unresolved. Germline lookup yields CDR1 SSHAT and CDR2 FNYEAQ (reference sequence). The CDR3 loop spans 16 amino acids. DNA for the CDR3: TGTGCTAGCAGCTTAAGACAACCTCAAAAGAACACTGAAGCTTTCTTT. Translated: CASSLRQPQKNTEAFF.

V is TRBV9 and J is TRBJ2-3, with a weak D call TRBD1 (6 bases). Trimming left V 2 bases short and J 5 bases short, with 9 bases between. The germline CDR1 and CDR2 sequences are SGDLS and YYNGEE. CDR3 size: 13 residues. The CDR3: CASSVSQGDTQYF. CDR3 nucleotides: TGTGCCAGCAGCGTTTCACAGGGAGATACGCAGTATTTT. Full variable domain (remainder filled in from reference TRBV9 and TRBJ2-3): DSGVTQTPKHLITATGQRVTLRCSPRSGDLSVYWYQQSLDQGLQFLIQYYNGEERAKGNILERFSAQQFPDLHSELNLSSLELGDSALYFCASSVSQGDTQYFGPGTRLTVL.

This clone was recorded a few times. The rearrangement links TRBV19 to TRBJ1-5; 10 bases align to TRBD1. The CDR3 consists of 16 residues. V dropped 6 bases and J dropped 7; count of bases not matched to a gene: 12. The germline gives CDR1 LNHDA, CDR2 SQIVND (reference sequence). The CDR3 protein is CASRNSGTGVHQPQHF. CDR3 bases: TGTGCCAGTAGAAACTCGGGGACAGGGGTGCACCAGCCCCAGCATTTT.

The rearrangement uses TRBV7-9 and TRBJ2-4, with 7 bases fitting TRBD2. CDR1 is SEHNR and CDR2 is FQNEAQ in the germline V gene (reference sequence). This CDR3 comprises 14 residues. V was pared by 5 bases and J by 6 bases, with 7 bases of the junction left unmatched. The CDR3 bases are TGTGCCAGCAGCCCCGGGGGGTCGTTAAACATTCAGTACTTC. Translating it yields CASSPGGSLNIQYF.

The V gene is TRBV4-3, the J gene TRBJ2-5, with 7 positions matching TRBD1. Germline V gene data show CDR1 as LGHNA and CDR2 as YSLEER. This CDR3 contains 16 residues. J lost 5 bases, V lost 0 bases, and 9 bases had no gene match. The DNA of the CDR3 is TGCGCCAGCAGCCAAGAACACAGGGGTAAGATGGAGACCCAGTACTTC. This codes for CASSQEHRGKMETQYF.

This clone was detected once. The genes are TRBV4-2 and TRBJ2-5, with TRBD2 matching over 11 bases. J lost 2 bases, V lost 0 bases, and 5 bases had no gene match. This CDR3 is 17 amino acids long. CDR1 is LGHNA, CDR2 YNFKEQ, per germline. As DNA, the CDR3 is TGTGCCAGCAGCCAAGATAAGGCTAGCGGGGGGCAAGAGACCCAGTACTTC. This translates into CASSQDKASGGQETQYF.

The V call is TRBV11-2, the J call TRBJ2-1; D possibly corresponds to TRBD2 (6 bases). The CDR3 length is 16 residues. V lost 6 bases and J lost 1, with 16 bases in between. Germline-derived CDR1 and CDR2 are SGHAT and FQNNGV. The CDR3 reads CASRRDFAGSYNEQFF. The CDR3 DNA is TGTGCCAGCAGACGGGACTTTGCCGGGTCCTACAATGAGCAGTTCTTC.

The V gene is TRBV30, the J gene TRBJ1-3; maybe TRBD1 (5 bases). The CDR3 has 14 residues. Germline CDR1 reads GTSNPN; CDR2 reads SVGIG (reference sequence). V was shortened by 3 bases and J by 1 base, with 10 bases between the two germline ends. Here the CDR3 reads CAWRGLFSGNTIYF. The CDR3 coding sequence is TGTGCCTGGAGGGGACTTTTTTCTGGAAACACCATATATTTT.

With respect to this clone: Other DNA sequences of this sample code for an identical CDR3. The chain couples TRBV5-4 to TRBJ2-3, with 9 bases matching TRBD2. Losses at the gene ends were 0 bases for V and 2 bases for J; bases not matched to a gene: 4. The CDR3 consists of 16 residues. Germline V gene sequence: CDR1 SGHNT, CDR2 YYREEE (reference sequence). The CDR3 DNA reads as TGTGCCAGCAGCTTGGGGGTAGCGGGAGCCACAGATACGCAGTATTTT. Translating gives CASSLGVAGATDTQYF. The full variable domain, in which reference TRBV5-4 and TRBJ2-3 provide the parts outside the CDR3, is ETGVTQSPTHLIKTRGQQVTLRCSSQSGHNTVSWYQQALGQGPQFIFQYYREEENGRGNFPPRFSGLQFPNYSSELNVNALELDDSALYLCASSLGVAGATDTQYFGPGTRLTVL.